The rows below give T cell receptor beta chains drawn from one sample of a study of a mutant IDH1 vaccine in newly diagnosed glioma. No cognate antigen is known for these TCRs. The method was immunoSEQ multiplex PCR; TCRdb's version includes in-frame clones alone and lacks a portion of them. The sample lists 60,000 or so clones, approximately 81% occurring once. Sequenced here: PBMCs, sampled from a glioma patient whose treatment included an IDH1 peptide vaccine. The receptors stem from a man aged 30 to 39 with glioma. Each CDR3 is given with its conserved first and last residue.

cdr3_aa | v_call
CASSNQGTGYGYTF | TRBV7-6
CASSPLFGSGNTIYF | TRBV4-2
CASNRRDRGNNEQFF | TRBV6-5
CASSSPEGNTIYF | TRBV7-9
CSVRRRYGYTF | TRBV29-1
CASSSVSGRNYGYTF | TRBV10-2
CASSFGGGAIKTQYF | TRBV7-2
CASSRPGQGFAKNTIYF | TRBV4-1
CASSLRKGLAGALINTGELFF | TRBV5-1
CASSLVSANEQFF | TRBV11-2
CASSLSPRLTGTGKKNTEAFF | TRBV13
CSVLVPGWTEAFF | TRBV29-1
CASRYRGTGELFF | TRBV2